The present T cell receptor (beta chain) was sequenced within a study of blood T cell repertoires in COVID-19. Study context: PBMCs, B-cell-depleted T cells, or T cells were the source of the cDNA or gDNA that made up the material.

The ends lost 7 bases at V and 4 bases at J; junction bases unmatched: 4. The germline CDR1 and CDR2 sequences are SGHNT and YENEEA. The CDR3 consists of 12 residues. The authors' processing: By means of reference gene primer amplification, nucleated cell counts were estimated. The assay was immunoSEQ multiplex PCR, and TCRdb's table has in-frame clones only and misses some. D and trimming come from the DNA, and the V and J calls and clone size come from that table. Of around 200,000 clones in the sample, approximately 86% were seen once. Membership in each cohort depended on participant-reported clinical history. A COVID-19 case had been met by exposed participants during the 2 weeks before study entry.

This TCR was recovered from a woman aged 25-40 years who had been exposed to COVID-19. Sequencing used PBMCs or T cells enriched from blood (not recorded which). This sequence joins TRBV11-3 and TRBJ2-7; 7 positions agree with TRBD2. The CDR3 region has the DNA TGTGCCAGCACCCGGGGGGAGTACGAGCAGTACTTC. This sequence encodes CASTRGEYEQYF.